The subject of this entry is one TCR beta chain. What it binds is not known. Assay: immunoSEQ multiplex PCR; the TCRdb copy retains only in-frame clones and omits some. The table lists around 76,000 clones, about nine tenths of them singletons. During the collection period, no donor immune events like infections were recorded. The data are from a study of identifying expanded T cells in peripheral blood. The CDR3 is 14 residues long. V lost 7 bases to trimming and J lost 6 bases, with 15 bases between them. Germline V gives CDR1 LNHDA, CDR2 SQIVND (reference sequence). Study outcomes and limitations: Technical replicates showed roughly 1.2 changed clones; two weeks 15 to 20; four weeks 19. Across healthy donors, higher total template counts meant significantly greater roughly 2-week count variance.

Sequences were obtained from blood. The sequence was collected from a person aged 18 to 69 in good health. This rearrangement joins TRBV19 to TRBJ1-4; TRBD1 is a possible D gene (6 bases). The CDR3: CASNEAGDYEKLFF. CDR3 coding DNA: TGTGCCAGTAATGAGGCAGGGGATTATGAAAAACTGTTTTTT.